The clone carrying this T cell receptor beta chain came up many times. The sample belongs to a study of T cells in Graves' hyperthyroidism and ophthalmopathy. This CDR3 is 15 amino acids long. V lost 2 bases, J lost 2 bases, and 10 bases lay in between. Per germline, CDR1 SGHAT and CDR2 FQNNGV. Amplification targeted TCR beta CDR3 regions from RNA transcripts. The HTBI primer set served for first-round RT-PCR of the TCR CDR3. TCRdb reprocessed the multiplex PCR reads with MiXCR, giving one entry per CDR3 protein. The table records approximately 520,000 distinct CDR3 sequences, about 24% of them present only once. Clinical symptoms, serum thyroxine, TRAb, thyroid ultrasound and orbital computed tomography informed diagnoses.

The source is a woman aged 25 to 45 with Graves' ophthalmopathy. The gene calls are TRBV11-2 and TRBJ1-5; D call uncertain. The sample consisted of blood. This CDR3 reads CASSLSTRGNQPQHF. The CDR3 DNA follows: TGTGCCAGCAGCTTATCAACCCGAGGCAATCAGCCCCAGCATTTT.